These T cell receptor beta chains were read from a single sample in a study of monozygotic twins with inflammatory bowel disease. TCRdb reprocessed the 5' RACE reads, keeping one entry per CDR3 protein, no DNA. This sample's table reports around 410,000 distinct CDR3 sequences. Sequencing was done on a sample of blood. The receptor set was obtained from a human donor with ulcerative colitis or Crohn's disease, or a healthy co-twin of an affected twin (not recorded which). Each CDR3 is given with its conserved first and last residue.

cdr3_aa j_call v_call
CSARDLATTDSNQPQHF TRBJ1-5 TRBV20-1
CSGGRQAPIEQYF TRBJ2-7 TRBV20-1
CASSLVGTGLQETQYF TRBJ2-5 TRBV5-1
CASSAGHGYTF TRBJ1-2 TRBV2
CASSQVMANTEAFF TRBJ1-1 TRBV3-1
CATSDTGGSLQPQHF TRBJ1-5 TRBV24-1
CASSPGGLAFNEQFF TRBJ2-1 TRBV18
CASSESRESSYEQYF TRBJ2-7 TRBV10-2
CASSVDPTSNTGELFF TRBJ2-2 TRBV11-3
CASSPPGEVSYNEQFF TRBJ2-1 TRBV12-3/TRBV12-4
CASSLTGPATNEKLFF TRBJ1-4 TRBV18
CASSYSEGLANEQYF TRBJ2-7 TRBV6-2/TRBV6-3
CASTHPGQAGEQFF TRBJ2-1 TRBV10-2
CASRQGIVNEQFF TRBJ2-1 TRBV28